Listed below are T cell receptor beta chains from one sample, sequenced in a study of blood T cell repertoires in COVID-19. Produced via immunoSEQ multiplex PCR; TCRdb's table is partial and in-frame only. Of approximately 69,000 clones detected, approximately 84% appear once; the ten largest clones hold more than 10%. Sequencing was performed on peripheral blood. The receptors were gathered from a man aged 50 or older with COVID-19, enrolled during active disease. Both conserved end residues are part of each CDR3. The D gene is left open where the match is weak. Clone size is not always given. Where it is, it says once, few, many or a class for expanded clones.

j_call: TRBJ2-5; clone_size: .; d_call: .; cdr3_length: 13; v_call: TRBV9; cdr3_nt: TGTGCCAGCAGCGTAGGGTCGGGGGAGACCCAGTACTTC; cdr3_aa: CASSVGSGETQYF
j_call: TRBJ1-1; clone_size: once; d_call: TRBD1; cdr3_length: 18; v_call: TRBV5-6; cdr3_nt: TGTGCCAGCAGCACGACCCCGGGACAGCGGCTATGGAACACTGAAGCTTTCTTT; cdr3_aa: CASSTTPGQRLWNTEAFF
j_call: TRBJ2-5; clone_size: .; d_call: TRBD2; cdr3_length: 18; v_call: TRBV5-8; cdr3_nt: TGTGCCAGCAGCTTGGGCTTAACTAGCGGGGGGGAGCAAGAGACCCAGTACTTC; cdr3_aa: CASSLGLTSGGEQETQYF
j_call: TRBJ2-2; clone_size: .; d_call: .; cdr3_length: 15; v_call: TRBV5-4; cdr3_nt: TGTGCCAGCAGCGGGGGACTTAGGGGTACCGGGGAGCTGTTTTTT; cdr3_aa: CASSGGLRGTGELFF
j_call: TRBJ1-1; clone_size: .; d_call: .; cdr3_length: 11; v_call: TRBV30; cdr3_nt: TGTGCCTGGAGACGGAGCACTGAAGCTTTCTTT; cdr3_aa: CAWRRSTEAFF
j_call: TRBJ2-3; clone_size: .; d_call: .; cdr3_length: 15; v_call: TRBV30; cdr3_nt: TGTGCCTGGAAACGCGTGGCGGGTAGCACAGATACGCAGTATTTT; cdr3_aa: CAWKRVAGSTDTQYF
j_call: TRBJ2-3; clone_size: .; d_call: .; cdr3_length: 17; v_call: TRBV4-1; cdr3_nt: TGCGCCAGCAGCCGATCACTCCCCCCCCTCGGCACAGATACGCAGTATTTT; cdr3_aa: CASSRSLPPLGTDTQYF
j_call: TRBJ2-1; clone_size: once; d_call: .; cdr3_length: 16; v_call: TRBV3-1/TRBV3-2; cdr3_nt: TGTGCCAGCAGCCCGAGAGCAACAGGGATTGGCAATGAGCAGTTCTTC; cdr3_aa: CASSPRATGIGNEQFF
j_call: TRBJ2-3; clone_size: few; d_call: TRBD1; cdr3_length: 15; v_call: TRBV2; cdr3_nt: TGTGCCAGCAACCTCGGACAGGGCGGAACAGATACGCAGTATTTT; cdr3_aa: CASNLGQGGTDTQYF
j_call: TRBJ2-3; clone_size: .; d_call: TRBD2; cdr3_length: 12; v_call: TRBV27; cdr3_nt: TGTGCCAGCAGTTTGATGGGACTAGCTCTATATTTT; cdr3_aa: CASSLMGLALYF
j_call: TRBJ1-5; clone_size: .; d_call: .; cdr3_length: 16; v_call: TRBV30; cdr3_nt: TGTGCCTGGAGTGTCAACCCTGGACATAGCAATCAGCCCCAGCATTTT; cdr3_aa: CAWSVNPGHSNQPQHF
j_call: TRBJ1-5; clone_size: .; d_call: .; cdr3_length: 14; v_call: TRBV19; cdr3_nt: TGTGCCAGTAGTATAGGGGCAGGCAATCAGCCCCAGCATTTT; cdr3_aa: CASSIGAGNQPQHF
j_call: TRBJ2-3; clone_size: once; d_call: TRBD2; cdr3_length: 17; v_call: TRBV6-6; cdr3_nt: TGTGCCAGCAGTCGCCGGGGGCGGGGGGACTCCACAGATACGCAGTATTTT; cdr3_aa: CASSRRGRGDSTDTQYF
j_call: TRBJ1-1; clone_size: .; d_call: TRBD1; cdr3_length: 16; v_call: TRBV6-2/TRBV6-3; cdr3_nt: TGTGCCAGCAGTTATGGGGCAGGGGGCGGAAACACTGAAGCTTTCTTT; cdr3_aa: CASSYGAGGGNTEAFF
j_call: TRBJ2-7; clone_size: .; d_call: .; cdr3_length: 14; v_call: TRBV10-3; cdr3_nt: TGTGCCATCAGCCAGGTACGGGGCTCCTACGAGCAGTACTTC; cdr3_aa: CAISQVRGSYEQYF
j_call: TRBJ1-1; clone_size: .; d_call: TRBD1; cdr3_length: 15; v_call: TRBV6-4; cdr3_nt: TGTGCCAGCAGAGGGACAGGGTTCATGAACACTGAAGCTTTCTTT; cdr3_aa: CASRGTGFMNTEAFF
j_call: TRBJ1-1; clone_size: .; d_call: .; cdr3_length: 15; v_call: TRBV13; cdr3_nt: TGTGCCAGCAGCCGGGGGGCAGGTATGAACACTGAAGCTTTCTTT; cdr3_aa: CASSRGAGMNTEAFF
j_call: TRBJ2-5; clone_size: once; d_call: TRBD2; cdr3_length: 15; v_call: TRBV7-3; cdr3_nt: TGTGCCAGCAGCTTAGGGGGGACTAGGCAAGAGACCCAGTACTTC; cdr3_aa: CASSLGGTRQETQYF
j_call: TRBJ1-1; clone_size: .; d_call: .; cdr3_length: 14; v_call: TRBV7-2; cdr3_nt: TGTGCCAGCAGCTTAGGACAGAAGAACACTGAAGCTTTCTTT; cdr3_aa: CASSLGQKNTEAFF
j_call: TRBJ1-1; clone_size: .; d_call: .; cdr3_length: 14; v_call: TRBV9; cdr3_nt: TGTGCCAGCAGCGTAGTTAGTTTGACAGGCGAAGCTTTCTTT; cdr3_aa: CASSVVSLTGEAFF
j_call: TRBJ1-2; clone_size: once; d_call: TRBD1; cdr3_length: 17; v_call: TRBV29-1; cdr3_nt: TGCAGCGTTGTACTTTTAGGGACAGGCGATTCTAACTATGGCTACACCTTC; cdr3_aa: CSVVLLGTGDSNYGYTF
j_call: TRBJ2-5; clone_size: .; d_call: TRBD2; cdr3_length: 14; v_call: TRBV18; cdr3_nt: TGTGCCAGCTCAAGACTAGCGGGTGAAGAGACCCAGTACTTC; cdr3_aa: CASSRLAGEETQYF
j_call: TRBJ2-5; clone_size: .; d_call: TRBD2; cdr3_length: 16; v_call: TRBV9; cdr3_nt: TGTGCCAGCAGCGTAGCTACGGGGGGGCACCAAGAGACCCAGTACTTC; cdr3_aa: CASSVATGGHQETQYF
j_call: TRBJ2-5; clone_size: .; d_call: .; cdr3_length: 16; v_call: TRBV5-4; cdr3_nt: TGTGCCAGCAGCCCCGAAGCTGCGCTGGGGGGAGAGACCCAGTACTTC; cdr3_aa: CASSPEAALGGETQYF
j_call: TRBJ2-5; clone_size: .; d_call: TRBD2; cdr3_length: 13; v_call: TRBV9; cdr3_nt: TGTGCCAGCAGCCCGGGGGGGCTAGAGACCCAGTACTTC; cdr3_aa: CASSPGGLETQYF
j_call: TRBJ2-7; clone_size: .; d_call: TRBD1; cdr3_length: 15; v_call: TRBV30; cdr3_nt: TGTGCCTGGAGTGAGACTTGGACAGGGGTATACGAGCAGTACTTC; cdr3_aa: CAWSETWTGVYEQYF
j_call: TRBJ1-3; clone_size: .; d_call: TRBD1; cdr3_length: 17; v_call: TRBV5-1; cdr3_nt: TGCGCCAGCAGCTTGAGGGGACAGGGGTTTTCTGGAAACACCATATATTTT; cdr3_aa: CASSLRGQGFSGNTIYF
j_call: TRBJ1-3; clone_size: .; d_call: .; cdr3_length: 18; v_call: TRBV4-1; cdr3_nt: TGCGCCAGCAGCCAAGCCGGGGGGCAGGGGTTTACTGGAAACACCATATATTTT; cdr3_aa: CASSQAGGQGFTGNTIYF
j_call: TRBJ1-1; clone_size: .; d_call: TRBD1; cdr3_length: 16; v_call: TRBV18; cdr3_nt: TGTGCCAGCTCACCCGTAGGACAGGGTATGAACACTGAAGCTTTCTTT; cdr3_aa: CASSPVGQGMNTEAFF
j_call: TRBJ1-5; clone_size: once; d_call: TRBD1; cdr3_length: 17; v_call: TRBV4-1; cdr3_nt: TGCGCCAGCAGCCAAGAAATGTTCCGACAGGGGAATCAGCCCCAGCATTTT; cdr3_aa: CASSQEMFRQGNQPQHF
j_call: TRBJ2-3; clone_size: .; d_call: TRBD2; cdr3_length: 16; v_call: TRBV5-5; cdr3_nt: TGTGCCAGCAGCCCGGGACTAGCGGGGAGCACAGATACGCAGTATTTT; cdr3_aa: CASSPGLAGSTDTQYF
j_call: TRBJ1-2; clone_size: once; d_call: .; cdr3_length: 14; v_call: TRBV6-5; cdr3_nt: TGTGCCAGCAGTTACCAGGGTGCCCACTATGGCTACACCTTC; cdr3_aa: CASSYQGAHYGYTF
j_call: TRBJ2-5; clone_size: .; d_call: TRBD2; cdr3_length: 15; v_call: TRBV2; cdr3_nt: TGTGCCAGCAGGGAACCTAGCGGGGGGGGAGAGACCCAGTACTTC; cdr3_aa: CASREPSGGGETQYF
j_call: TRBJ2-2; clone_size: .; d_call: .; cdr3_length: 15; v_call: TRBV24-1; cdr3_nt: TGTGCCACCAGTGATTCCAGGGGGAACACCGGGGAGCTGTTTTTT; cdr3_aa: CATSDSRGNTGELFF
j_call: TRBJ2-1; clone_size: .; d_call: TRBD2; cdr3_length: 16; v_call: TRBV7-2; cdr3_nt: TGTGCCAGCAGCTCCCTAGCGGGGGGGCCAGACAATGAGCAGTTCTTC; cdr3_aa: CASSSLAGGPDNEQFF
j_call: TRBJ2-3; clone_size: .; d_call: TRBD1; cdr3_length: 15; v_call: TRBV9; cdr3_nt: TGTGCCAGCAGCGCTCGGACAGGGGAGTTAGATACGCAGTATTTT; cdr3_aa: CASSARTGELDTQYF
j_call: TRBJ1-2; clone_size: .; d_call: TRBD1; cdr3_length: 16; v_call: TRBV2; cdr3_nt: TGTGCCAGCAGTGAGGTGGGACAGGGTAGGAACTATGGCTACACCTTC; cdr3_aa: CASSEVGQGRNYGYTF
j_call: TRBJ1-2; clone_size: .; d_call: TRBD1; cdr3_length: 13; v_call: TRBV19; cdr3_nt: TGTGCCACCGGGACAGTACCTAACTATGGCTACACCTTC; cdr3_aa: CATGTVPNYGYTF
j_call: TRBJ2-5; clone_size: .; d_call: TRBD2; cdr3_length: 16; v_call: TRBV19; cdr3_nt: TGTGCCAGTAGTATAGGGAGCGGGGGGCAATGGGAGACCCAGTACTTC; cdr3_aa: CASSIGSGGQWETQYF
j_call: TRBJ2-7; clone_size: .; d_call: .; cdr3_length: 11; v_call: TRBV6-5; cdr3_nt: TGTGCCAGCAGTTACGCTAACGAGCAGTACTTC; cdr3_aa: CASSYANEQYF
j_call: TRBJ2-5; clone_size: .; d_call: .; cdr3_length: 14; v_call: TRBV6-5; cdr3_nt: TGTGCCAGCAGCCACGGACAGCCCGGAGAGACCCAGTACTTC; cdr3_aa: CASSHGQPGETQYF
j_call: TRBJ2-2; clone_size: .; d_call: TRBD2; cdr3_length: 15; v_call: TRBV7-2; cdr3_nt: TGTGCCAGCAAGTCGGAGACTAGCGGCACCGGGGAGCTGTTTTTT; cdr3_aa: CASKSETSGTGELFF
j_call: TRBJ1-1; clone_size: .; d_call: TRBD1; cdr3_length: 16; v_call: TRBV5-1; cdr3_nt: TGCGCCAGCAGCTTGGCGACAGGGAAGGGGGGCACTGAAGCTTTCTTT; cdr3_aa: CASSLATGKGGTEAFF
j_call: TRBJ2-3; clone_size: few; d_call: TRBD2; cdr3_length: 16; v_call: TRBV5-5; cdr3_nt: TGTGCCAGCAGCGTAGGGACTACTGCTAGCACAGATACGCAGTATTTT; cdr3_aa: CASSVGTTASTDTQYF
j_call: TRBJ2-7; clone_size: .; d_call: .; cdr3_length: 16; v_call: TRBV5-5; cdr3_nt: TGTGCCAGCAGCTTGTCTCCGGCAGGCGTTAACTACGAGCAGTACTTC; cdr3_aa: CASSLSPAGVNYEQYF
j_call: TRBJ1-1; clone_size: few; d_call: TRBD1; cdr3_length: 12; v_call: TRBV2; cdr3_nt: TGTGCCAGCAGTCTGGACAGGGGTGAAGCTTTCTTT; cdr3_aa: CASSLDRGEAFF
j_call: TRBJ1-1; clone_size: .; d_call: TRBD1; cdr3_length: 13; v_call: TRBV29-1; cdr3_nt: TGCAGCGCCGGGACAGGGATAAACACTGAAGCTTTCTTT; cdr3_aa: CSAGTGINTEAFF
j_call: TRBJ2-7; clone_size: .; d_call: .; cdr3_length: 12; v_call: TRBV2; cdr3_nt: TGTGCCAGCAGTCTAGGCTCCTACGAGCAGTACTTC; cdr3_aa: CASSLGSYEQYF
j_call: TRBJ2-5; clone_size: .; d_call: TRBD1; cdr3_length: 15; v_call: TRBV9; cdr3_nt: TGTGCCAGCAGCGAACGGGACAGGCCCCAAGAGACCCAGTACTTC; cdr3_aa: CASSERDRPQETQYF
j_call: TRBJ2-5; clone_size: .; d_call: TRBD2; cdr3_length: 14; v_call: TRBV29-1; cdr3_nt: TGCAGCGTTGAAGAGGGGGGACTAAGTAGGGGCCAGTACTTC; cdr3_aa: CSVEEGGLSRGQYF
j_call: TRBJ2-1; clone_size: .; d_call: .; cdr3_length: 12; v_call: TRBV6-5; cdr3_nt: TGTGCCAGCTCCGACAGGTACAATGAGCAGTTCTTC; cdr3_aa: CASSDRYNEQFF
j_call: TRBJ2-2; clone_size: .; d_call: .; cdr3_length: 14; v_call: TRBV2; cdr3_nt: TGTGCCAGCCTGAAGGGGTCGGGCACCGGGGAGCTGTTTTTT; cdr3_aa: CASLKGSGTGELFF